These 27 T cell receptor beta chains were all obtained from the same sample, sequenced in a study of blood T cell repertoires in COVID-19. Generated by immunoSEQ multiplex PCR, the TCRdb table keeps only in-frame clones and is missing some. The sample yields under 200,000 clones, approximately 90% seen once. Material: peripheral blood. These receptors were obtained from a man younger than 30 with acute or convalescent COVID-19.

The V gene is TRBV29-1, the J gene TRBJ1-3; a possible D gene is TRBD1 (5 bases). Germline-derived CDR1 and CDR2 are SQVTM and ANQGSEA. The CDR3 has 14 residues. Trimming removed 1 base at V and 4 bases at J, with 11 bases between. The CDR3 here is CSVEGQISGNTIYF. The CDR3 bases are TGCAGCGTTGAAGGACAGATTTCGGGAAACACCATATATTTT.

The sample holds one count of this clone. In DNA, the CDR3 is TGTGCCAGCAGCCCAACTAGAAACACAGATACGCAGTATTTT. Its translation: CASSPTRNTDTQYF. This chain connects TRBV11-3 to TRBJ2-3, with D possibly TRBD2 on 5 matching bases. V lost 5 bases to trimming and J lost 2 bases, with 11 bases between them. Germline values: CDR1 SGHNT, CDR2 YENEEA. CDR3 length: 14 amino acids. The full variable domain, completed using reference TRBV11-3 and TRBJ2-3, is EAGVVQSPRYKIIEKKQPVAFWCNPISGHNTLYWYLQNLGQGPELLIRYENEEAVDDSQLPKDRFSAERLKGVDSTLKIQPAELGDSAVYLCASSPTRNTDTQYFGPGTRLTVL.

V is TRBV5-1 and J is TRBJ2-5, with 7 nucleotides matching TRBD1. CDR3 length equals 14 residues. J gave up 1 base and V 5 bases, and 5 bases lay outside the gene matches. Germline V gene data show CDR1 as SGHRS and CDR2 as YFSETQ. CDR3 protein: CASRPTGAQETQYF. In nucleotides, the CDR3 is TGCGCCAGCAGACCTACAGGGGCCCAAGAGACCCAGTACTTC.

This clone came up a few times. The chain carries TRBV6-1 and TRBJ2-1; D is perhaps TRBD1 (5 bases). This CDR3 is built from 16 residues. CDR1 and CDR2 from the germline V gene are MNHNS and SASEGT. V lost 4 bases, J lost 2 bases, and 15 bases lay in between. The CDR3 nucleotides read TGTGCCAGCAGTGGCCACAGGTCGGTGGCCTACAATGAGCAGTTCTTC. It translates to CASSGHRSVAYNEQFF.

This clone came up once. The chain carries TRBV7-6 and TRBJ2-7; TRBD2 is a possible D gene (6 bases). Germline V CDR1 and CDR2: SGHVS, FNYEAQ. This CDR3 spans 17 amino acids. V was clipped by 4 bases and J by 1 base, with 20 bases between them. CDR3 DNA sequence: TGTGCCAGCAGCTCTCTGCCCGCAGGGAGGAGGTCCTACGAGCAGTACTTC. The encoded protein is CASSSLPAGRRSYEQYF.

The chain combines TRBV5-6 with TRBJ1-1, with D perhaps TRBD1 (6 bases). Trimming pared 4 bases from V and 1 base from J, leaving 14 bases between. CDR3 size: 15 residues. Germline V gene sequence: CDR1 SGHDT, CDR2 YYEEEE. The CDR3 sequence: CASSTKLRGNTEAFF. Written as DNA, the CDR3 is TGTGCCAGCAGCACTAAACTCAGGGGGAACACTGAAGCTTTCTTT.

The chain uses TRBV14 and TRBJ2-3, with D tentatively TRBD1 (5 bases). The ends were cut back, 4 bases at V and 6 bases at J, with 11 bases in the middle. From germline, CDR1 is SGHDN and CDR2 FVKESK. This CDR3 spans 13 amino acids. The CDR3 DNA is TGTGCCAGCAGCCTTAGGGGCGCCGATACGCAGTATTTT. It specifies CASSLRGADTQYF.

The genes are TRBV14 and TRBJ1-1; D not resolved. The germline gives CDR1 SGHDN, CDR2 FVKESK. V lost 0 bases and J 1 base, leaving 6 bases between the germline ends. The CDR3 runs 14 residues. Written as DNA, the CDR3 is TGTGCCAGCAGCCAAGATTGGCCGAACACTGAAGCTTTCTTT. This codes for CASSQDWPNTEAFF.

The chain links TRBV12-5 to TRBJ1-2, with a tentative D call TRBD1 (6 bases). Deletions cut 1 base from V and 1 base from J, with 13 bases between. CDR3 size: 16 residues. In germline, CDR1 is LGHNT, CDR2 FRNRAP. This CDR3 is CASGLAGAPHNYGYTF. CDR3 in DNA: TGTGCTAGTGGTTTGGCAGGGGCCCCCCATAACTATGGCTACACCTTC.

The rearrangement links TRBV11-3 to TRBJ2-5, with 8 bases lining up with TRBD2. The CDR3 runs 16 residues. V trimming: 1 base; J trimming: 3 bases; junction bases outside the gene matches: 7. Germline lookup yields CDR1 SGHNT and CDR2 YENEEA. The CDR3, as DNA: TGTGCCAGCAGCTTAGCGGAAAGCGGGGGAAAAGAGACCCAGTACTTC. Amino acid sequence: CASSLAESGGKETQYF.

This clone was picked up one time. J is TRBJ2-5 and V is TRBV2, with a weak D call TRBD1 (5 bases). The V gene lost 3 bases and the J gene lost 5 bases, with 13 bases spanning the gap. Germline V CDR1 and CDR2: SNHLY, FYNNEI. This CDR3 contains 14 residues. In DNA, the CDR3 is TGTGCCAGCAGTGAGCCCCAGGGAACGGAGACCCAGTACTTC. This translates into CASSEPQGTETQYF.

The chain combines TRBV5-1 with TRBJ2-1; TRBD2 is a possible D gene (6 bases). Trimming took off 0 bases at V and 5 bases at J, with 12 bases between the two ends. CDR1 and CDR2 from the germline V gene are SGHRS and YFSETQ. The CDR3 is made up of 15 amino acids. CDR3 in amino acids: CASSLGGTEHNEQFF. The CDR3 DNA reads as TGCGCCAGCAGCTTGGGTGGGACTGAGCACAATGAGCAGTTCTTC.

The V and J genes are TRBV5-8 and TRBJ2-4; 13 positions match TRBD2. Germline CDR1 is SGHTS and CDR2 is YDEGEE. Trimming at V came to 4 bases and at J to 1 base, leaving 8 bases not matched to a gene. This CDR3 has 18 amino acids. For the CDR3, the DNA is TGTGCCAGCAGCCGGACTAGCGGGAGACAAGGGGCCAAAAACATTCAGTACTTC. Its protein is CASSRTSGRQGAKNIQYF.

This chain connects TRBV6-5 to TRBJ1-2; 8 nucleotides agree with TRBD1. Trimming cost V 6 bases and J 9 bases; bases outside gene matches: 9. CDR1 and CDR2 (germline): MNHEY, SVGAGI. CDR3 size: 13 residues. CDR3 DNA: TGTGCCAGCAGCGGGACAGGACGAGAGAGCTACACCTTC. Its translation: CASSGTGRESYTF.

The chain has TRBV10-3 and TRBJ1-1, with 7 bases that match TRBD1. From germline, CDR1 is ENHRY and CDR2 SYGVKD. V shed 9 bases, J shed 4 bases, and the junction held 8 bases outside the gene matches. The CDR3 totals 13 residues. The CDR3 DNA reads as TGTGCCATTGACAGGGATTCGAGCACTGAAGCTTTCTTT. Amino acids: CAIDRDSSTEAFF.

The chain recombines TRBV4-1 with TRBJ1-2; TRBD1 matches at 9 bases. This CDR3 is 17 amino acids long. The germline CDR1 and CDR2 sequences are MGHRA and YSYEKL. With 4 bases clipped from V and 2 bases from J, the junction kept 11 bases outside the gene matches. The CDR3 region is CASSPPLGTGSNYGYTF. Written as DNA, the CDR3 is TGCGCCAGCAGCCCCCCCCTCGGGACAGGGTCAAACTATGGCTACACCTTC.

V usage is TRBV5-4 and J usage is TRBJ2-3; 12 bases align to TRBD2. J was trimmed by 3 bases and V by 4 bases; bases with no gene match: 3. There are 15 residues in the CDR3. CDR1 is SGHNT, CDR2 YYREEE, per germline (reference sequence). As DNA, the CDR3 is TGTGCCAGCAGCAGGACTAGCGGGATTACAGATACGCAGTATTTT. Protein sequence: CASSRTSGITDTQYF.

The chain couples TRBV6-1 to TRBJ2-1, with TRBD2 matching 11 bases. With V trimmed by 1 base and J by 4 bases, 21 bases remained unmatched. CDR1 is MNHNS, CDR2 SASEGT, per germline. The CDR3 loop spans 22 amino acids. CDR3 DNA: TGTGCCAGCAGTGAAGAATCGATAGGGACTAGCGGTAACGTCCCCCCGTACAATGAGCAGTTCTTC. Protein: CASSEESIGTSGNVPPYNEQFF.

CDR3 residues: CASSLQGAETQYF. Written as DNA, the CDR3 is TGTGCCAGCAGCCTTCAGGGGGCAGAGACCCAGTACTTC. The chain combines TRBV11-3 with TRBJ2-5, with 8 bases that match TRBD1. J gave up 4 bases and V 5 bases, and 3 bases lay outside the gene matches. Germline assignment: CDR1 SGHNT and CDR2 YENEEA. There are 13 residues in the CDR3. Full variable domain (rest looked up from reference TRBV11-3 and TRBJ2-5): EAGVVQSPRYKIIEKKQPVAFWCNPISGHNTLYWYLQNLGQGPELLIRYENEEAVDDSQLPKDRFSAERLKGVDSTLKIQPAELGDSAVYLCASSLQGAETQYFGPGTRLLVL.

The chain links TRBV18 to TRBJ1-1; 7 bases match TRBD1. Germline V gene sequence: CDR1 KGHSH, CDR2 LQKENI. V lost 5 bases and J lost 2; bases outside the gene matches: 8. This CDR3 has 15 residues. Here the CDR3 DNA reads TGTGCCAGCTCAACTTCTACAGGGGAAAACACTGAAGCTTTCTTT. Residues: CASSTSTGENTEAFF.

In DNA, the CDR3 is TGTGCCAGCAGTTCGACAGGGGGTGGGTCTGAGCAGTACTTC. Protein: CASSSTGGGSEQYF. The gene calls are TRBV27 and TRBJ2-7, with TRBD1 identical over 9 bases. The CDR3 is made up of 14 amino acids. Per the germline V gene, CDR1 is MNHEY and CDR2 is SMNVEV (reference sequence). V lost 4 bases to trimming and J lost 7 bases; unmatched junction nucleotides: 8.

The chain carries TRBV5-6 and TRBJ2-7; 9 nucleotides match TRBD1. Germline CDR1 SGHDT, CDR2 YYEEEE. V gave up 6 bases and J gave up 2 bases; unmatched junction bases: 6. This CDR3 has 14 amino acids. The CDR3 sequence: CASIVDRGPYEQYF. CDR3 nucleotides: TGTGCCAGCATTGTGGACAGGGGTCCCTACGAGCAGTACTTC.

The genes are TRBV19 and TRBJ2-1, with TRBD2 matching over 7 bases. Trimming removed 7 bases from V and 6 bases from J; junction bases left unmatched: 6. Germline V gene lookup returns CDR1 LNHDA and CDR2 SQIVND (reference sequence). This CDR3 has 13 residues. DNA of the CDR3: TGTGCCAGTATCGGACCGGGAGGCAATGAGCAGTTCTTC. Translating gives CASIGPGGNEQFF.

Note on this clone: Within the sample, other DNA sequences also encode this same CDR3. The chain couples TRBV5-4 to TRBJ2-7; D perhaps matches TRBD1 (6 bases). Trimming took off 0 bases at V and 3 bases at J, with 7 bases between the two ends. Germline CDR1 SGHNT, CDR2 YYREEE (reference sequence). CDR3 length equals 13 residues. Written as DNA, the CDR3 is TGTGCCAGCAGCTTGGAACAGGGCTACGAGCAGTACTTC. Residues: CASSLEQGYEQYF.

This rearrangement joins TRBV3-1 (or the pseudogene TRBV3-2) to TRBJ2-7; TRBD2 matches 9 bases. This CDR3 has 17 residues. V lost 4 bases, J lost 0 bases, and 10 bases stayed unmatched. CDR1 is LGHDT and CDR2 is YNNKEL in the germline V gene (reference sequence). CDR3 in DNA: TGTGCCAGCAGCCTAACTCCCAGCGGGAGGCTCTCCTACGAGCAGTACTTC. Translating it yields CASSLTPSGRLSYEQYF.

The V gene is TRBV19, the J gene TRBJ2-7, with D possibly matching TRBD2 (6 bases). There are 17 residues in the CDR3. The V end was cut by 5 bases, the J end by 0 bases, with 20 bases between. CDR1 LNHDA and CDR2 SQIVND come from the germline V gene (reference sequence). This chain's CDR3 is CASSAPRAGGLSYEQYF. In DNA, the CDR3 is TGTGCCAGTAGTGCCCCCCGAGCCGGAGGGCTCTCCTACGAGCAGTACTTC.

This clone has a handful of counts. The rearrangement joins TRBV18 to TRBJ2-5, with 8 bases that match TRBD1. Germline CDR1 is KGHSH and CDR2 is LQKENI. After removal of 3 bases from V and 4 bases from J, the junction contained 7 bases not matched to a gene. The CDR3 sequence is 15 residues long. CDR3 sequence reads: CASSPSEQGGETQYF. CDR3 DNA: TGTGCCAGCTCACCGTCAGAACAGGGGGGAGAGACCCAGTACTTC.